These 10 T cell receptor beta chains share one sample of origin, sequenced in a study of T-cell reconstitution after alpha-beta-depleted transplantation in children. For TCRbeta, the library was prepared with unique molecular identifiers. TCRdb fed the PCR reads into MiXCR, producing one record per CDR3 protein. The sample consists of over 70,000 distinct CDR3 sequences, 12% of them appearing once. Sequencing used PBMCs from the stem cell graft donor, obtained from the stem cell graft. These receptors were taken from a human donor who donated a stem cell graft to a child with inherited bone marrow failure.

This clonotype was seen many times. In DNA, the CDR3 is TGTGCCAGCAGTTTGGGCGACGAGCAGTACTTC. This gives the protein CASSLGDEQYF. This sequence joins TRBV27 and TRBJ2-7; no firm D call. CDR1 and CDR2 (germline): MNHEY, SMNVEV (reference sequence). The V gene lost 3 bases and the J gene lost 5 bases, with 5 bases spanning the gap. CDR3 length: 11 amino acids.

This clonotype was picked up many times. This rearrangement joins TRBV4-3 to TRBJ1-5, with D perhaps matching TRBD1 (5 bases). This CDR3 is 16 amino acids long. V lost 1 base and J 7 bases, leaving 17 bases between the germline ends. Germline V gene lookup returns CDR1 LGHNA and CDR2 YSLEER. In nucleotides, the CDR3 is TGCGCCAGCAGCCAAGCGGTCTCGGGGGGTAGACAGCCCCAGCATTTT. Translating it yields CASSQAVSGGRQPQHF.

V usage is TRBV3-1 and J usage is TRBJ2-7; D may be TRBD2 (7 bases). With 1 base removed from V and 7 bases from J, the gap between germline ends came to 14 bases. Germline CDR1 is LGHDT and CDR2 is YNNKEL (reference sequence). The CDR3 is 14 amino acids. The CDR3 DNA reads as TGTGCCAGCAGCCAAGTTCGGGGGGCGAGGGAGCAGTACTTC. It is translated as CASSQVRGAREQYF.

V gene TRBV2 combines with J gene TRBJ2-6; D gene ambiguous. CDR3 length equals 14 residues. Between the trimmed V and J ends, which lost 8 bases and 0 bases, there was a span of 8 bases. Germline V gives CDR1 SNHLY, CDR2 FYNNEI. In DNA form, the CDR3 reads TGTGCCAGCGGGGATGACTCTGGGGCCAACGTCCTGACTTTC. As protein: CASGDDSGANVLTF.

At least ten counts were recorded for this clonotype. The genes are TRBV5-1 and TRBJ2-5; a weak D match, TRBD1 (6 bases). The V end was cut by 4 bases, the J end by 2 bases, with 12 bases between. Germline V lookup: CDR1 SGHRS, CDR2 YFSETQ. The CDR3 is made up of 14 amino acids. The DNA of the CDR3 is TGCGCCAGCAGCCCTGGACAGCATCAAGAGACCCAGTACTTC. Translated: CASSPGQHQETQYF.

This clonotype was seen repeatedly, ten times or more. The V gene is TRBV7-8, the J gene TRBJ2-5; tentatively, D is TRBD2 (7 bases). Trimming cost V 4 bases and J 2 bases, with 14 bases left between them. The V gene's germline CDR1 is SGHVS and CDR2 FQNEAQ. CDR3 length: 15 amino acids. CDR3 region: CASSSLGGGQETQYF. CDR3 in DNA: TGTGCCAGCAGCTCCTTAGGGGGGGGGCAAGAGACCCAGTACTTC. The whole variable domain, remainder taken from reference TRBV7-8 and TRBJ2-5, is GAGVSQSPRYKVAKRGQDVALRCDPISGHVSLFWYQQALGQGPEFLTYFQNEAQLDKSGLPSDRFFAERPEGSVSTLKIQRTQQEDSAVYLCASSSLGGGQETQYFGPGTRLLVL.

This clonotype was counted ten times or more. V gene TRBV20-1 combines with J gene TRBJ1-4; no reliable D call. Germline V gene data show CDR1 as DFQATT and CDR2 as SNEGSKA (reference sequence). The V end lost 1 base, the J end lost 4 bases, and 10 bases lay between the germline ends. The length of the CDR3 is 14 residues. CDR3 DNA: TGCAGTGCTAGAGTGAACCACATTAATGAAAAACTGTTTTTT. Protein product: CSARVNHINEKLFF.

This clonotype showed up many times. The chain uses TRBV9 and TRBJ2-1; TRBD2 matches at 7 bases. Germline V gene lookup returns CDR1 SGDLS and CDR2 YYNGEE. Unmatched junction bases numbered 3, after V lost 0 bases and J lost 0 bases. CDR3 length: 16 residues. For the CDR3, the DNA is TGTGCCAGCAGCGTAGGACTAGCCCGCTCCTACAATGAGCAGTTCTTC. This encodes CASSVGLARSYNEQFF.

This clonotype was found many times. The V call is TRBV4-3, the J call TRBJ1-1; D unresolved. CDR1 and CDR2 from the germline V gene are LGHNA and YSLEER. The ends were cut back, 1 base at V and 3 bases at J, with 15 bases in the middle. CDR3 length: 16 residues. The CDR3 DNA reads as TGCGCCAGCAGCCAAGGCCCACAGATAAGAGACACTGAAGCTTTCTTT. Translated: CASSQGPQIRDTEAFF.

This clonotype was observed at least ten times. The chain carries TRBV6-1 and TRBJ1-1; a weak D match, TRBD1 (6 bases). The germline V gene encodes CDR1 MNHNS and CDR2 SASEGT. Between the trimmed V and J ends, which lost 7 bases and 4 bases, there was a span of 13 bases. CDR3 length: 13 amino acids. CDR3 coding DNA: TGTGCCAGCACCAACAGGGTTGCCACTGAAGCTTTCTTT. Its protein product is CASTNRVATEAFF.